The 19 T cell receptor beta chains below come from one sample, sequenced in a study of identical twins. In TCRdb, the 5' RACE reads were re-called with MiXCR into one record per CDR3 protein. The sample gives 750,000 to 950,000 distinct CDR3 sequences, roughly an eighth of which show up once; about 1.5% is in the top ten. This sample also appeared in a second study, on yellow fever vaccine responses in identical twins.

Sequencing used PBMCs. The receptor source for this set is a woman between 18 and 29 years old in good health.

The chain links TRBV7-6 to TRBJ2-3; 7 nucleotides match TRBD2. This CDR3 is built from 14 residues. Germline CDR1 is SGHVS and CDR2 is FNYEAQ. After removal of 7 bases from V and 10 bases from J, the junction contained 14 bases not matched to a gene. The CDR3 DNA is TGTGCCAGCACCCTGGGGGAGGGCCCCAGGGCGCAGTATTTT. Translating gives CASTLGEGPRAQYF.

This clonotype was detected only a few times. The chain couples TRBV3-1 to TRBJ1-2; 9 bases agree with TRBD1. V gave up 0 bases and J gave up 1 base; unmatched junction bases: 6. CDR3 length: 17 amino acids. The V gene's germline CDR1 is LGHDT and CDR2 YNNKEL (reference sequence). The CDR3 region is CASSQEFWDRDNYGYTF. The CDR3 bases are TGTGCCAGCAGCCAAGAATTCTGGGACAGGGATAACTATGGCTACACCTTC.

This chain links TRBV18 with TRBJ1-5; D is ambiguous. CDR3 length equals 15 residues. The germline V and J ends were trimmed by 3 bases and 5 bases, with 14 bases remaining between them. CDR1 and CDR2 from the germline V gene are KGHSH and LQKENI. The CDR3 reads CASSPLEAPDQPQHF. DNA for the CDR3: TGTGCCAGCTCACCCTTGGAGGCCCCAGATCAGCCCCAGCATTTT.

V gene TRBV7-6 combines with J gene TRBJ2-1; 11 positions match TRBD1. The CDR3 has 15 amino acids. The trim removed 4 bases at V and 9 bases at J, leaving 8 bases unmatched. Germline CDR1 is SGHVS and CDR2 is FNYEAQ. The CDR3 bases are TGTGCCAGCAGCTCAACCGGGACAGGGGGGGGTGAGCAGTTCTTC. Translated, it gives CASSSTGTGGGEQFF.

The gene calls are TRBV5-1 and TRBJ2-7; 7 bases are a match to TRBD1. J was trimmed by 4 bases and V by 4 bases; bases with no gene match: 8. CDR3 length: 14 amino acids. CDR1 SGHRS and CDR2 YFSETQ come from the germline V gene. The CDR3 is CASSDRVFPYEQYF. The CDR3 DNA follows: TGCGCCAGCAGCGACAGGGTTTTTCCTTACGAGCAGTACTTC.

This sequence joins TRBV15 and TRBJ2-7; 8 positions agree with TRBD1. Germline CDR1 LNHNV, CDR2 YYDKDF (reference sequence). The J segment lost 6 bases and the V segment lost 4 bases, leaving 14 bases of the junction unmatched. This CDR3 is 16 amino acids long. The CDR3 DNA reads as TGTGCCACCAGCAAGTTAAGACAGGGGCCCCAAGGCGAGCAGTACTTC. Protein product: CATSKLRQGPQGEQYF.

The chain carries TRBV3-1 and TRBJ2-3; the D call may be TRBD1 or TRBD2 (6 bases each). The V and J ends lost 2 bases and 5 bases respectively, with 14 bases between them. The length of the CDR3 is 15 residues. Germline V CDR1 and CDR2: LGHDT, YNNKEL (reference sequence). The CDR3 DNA sequence: TGTGCCAGCAGCCAACCTCCGGGGGCTGGAGATACGCAGTATTTT. This translates into CASSQPPGAGDTQYF.

This clonotype was observed a few times. V gene TRBV5-8 combines with J gene TRBJ2-7; possible D gene TRBD1, 6 bases. There are 14 residues in the CDR3. Trimming removed 1 base from V and 2 bases from J, with 10 bases in between. CDR1 is SGHTS and CDR2 is YDEGEE in the germline V gene. CDR3 protein: CASSLFDRTYEQYV. CDR3 in DNA: TGTGCCAGCAGCTTGTTCGACAGGACCTACGAGCAGTACGTC.

The sample holds a few counts of this clonotype. The chain recombines TRBV20-1 with TRBJ2-6; a possible D gene is TRBD2 (5 bases). The germline V gene has CDR1 DFQATT and CDR2 SNEGSKA (reference sequence). The CDR3 sequence is 16 residues long. The V and J ends lost 6 bases and 0 bases respectively, with 15 bases between them. The CDR3: CSAWRRRSSGANVLTF. The CDR3 DNA follows: TGCAGTGCCTGGAGGAGACGAAGCTCTGGGGCCAACGTCCTGACTTTC.

This clonotype has only a few counts. This chain uses TRBV19 with TRBJ2-6, with TRBD2 as a possible D gene (5 bases). Looked up from germline, CDR1 is LNHDA and CDR2 is SQIVND (reference sequence). Trimming removed 8 bases from V and 1 base from J, with 18 bases in between. CDR3 length: 17 amino acids. In nucleotides, the CDR3 is TGTGCCAGTTCAATGACTACCTCGGGATCTGGGGCCAACGTCCTGACTTTC. Amino acid sequence: CASSMTTSGSGANVLTF.

The chain joins TRBV12-3 or TRBV12-4 to TRBJ2-7, with 10 bases identical to TRBD2. V lost 6 bases and J lost 0; bases outside the gene matches: 5. The CDR3 contains 15 residues. DNA of the CDR3: TGTGCCAGCAGCGGAAGCGGGGGGGTCTCCTACGAGCAGTACTTC. Translation gives CASSGSGGVSYEQYF.

This clonotype appeared a few times. V gene TRBV10-3 combines with J gene TRBJ2-7, with 9 bases aligning to TRBD1. The CDR3 consists of 13 residues. V lost 8 bases to trimming and J lost 5 bases; unmatched junction nucleotides: 7. Germline-derived CDR1 and CDR2 are ENHRY and SYGVKD. DNA of the CDR3: TGTGCCATCTGGGACAGGGAAAGGAACGAGCAGTACTTC. This encodes CAIWDRERNEQYF.

This clonotype was seen only a few times. The V and J genes are TRBV28 and TRBJ2-1, with D uncertain. V was cut by 3 bases and J by 0 bases, with 12 bases left in between. The CDR3 spans 16 residues. Germline CDR1 reads MDHEN; CDR2 reads SYDVKM. CDR3 sequence: CASSFHSSSSYNEQFF. The CDR3 nucleotides read TGTGCCAGCAGTTTCCACAGTTCGAGCTCCTACAATGAGCAGTTCTTC.

V usage is TRBV29-1 and J usage is TRBJ2-5, with 7 bases lining up with TRBD1. The V gene end was trimmed by 3 bases and the J gene end by 7 bases; junction bases not matched to a gene: 17. Germline CDR1 and CDR2: SQVTM and ANQGSEA. This CDR3 contains 16 residues. CDR3 sequence reads: CSVDSNRDRLSRTQYF. The CDR3 nucleotides are TGCAGCGTTGACTCAAACCGGGACAGACTATCTCGGACCCAGTACTTC.

The chain recombines TRBV12-3 or TRBV12-4 with TRBJ2-3; weak D call: TRBD2 (6 bases). Trimming removed 0 bases at V and 0 bases at J, with 16 bases between. This CDR3 is 18 amino acids long. The CDR3 region has the DNA TGTGCCAGCAGTTTAGCCTTGCGGGAATCCCCTAGCACAGATACGCAGTATTTT. Encoded protein: CASSLALRESPSTDTQYF.

The chain combines TRBV10-3 with TRBJ2-3; D is undetermined. Germline CDR1 is ENHRY and CDR2 is SYGVKD. V was cut by 7 bases and J by 0 bases, with 23 bases left in between. The CDR3 is made up of 18 amino acids. CDR3 amino acids: CAIKGGVGPGQSTDTQYF. Written as DNA, the CDR3 is TGTGCCATCAAAGGTGGCGTGGGTCCAGGCCAAAGCACAGATACGCAGTATTTT.

The J gene is TRBJ2-3, the V gene TRBV5-5; TRBD1 agrees at 10 bases. Germline V gives CDR1 SGHKS, CDR2 YYEKEE (reference sequence). The CDR3 is 17 amino acids. V gave up 2 bases and J gave up 2 bases; unmatched junction bases: 8. The CDR3 DNA reads as TGTGCCAGCAGCTTACACCCGGGACAGGGGATCACAGATACGCAGTATTTT. Translated, it gives CASSLHPGQGITDTQYF.

This clonotype was recorded many times. V and J are TRBV7-9 and TRBJ2-2; no firm D call. V lost 1 base and J lost 3, with 6 bases in between. The length of the CDR3 is 14 residues. Germline V CDR1 and CDR2: SEHNR, FQNEAQ (reference sequence). The CDR3 coding sequence is TGTGCCAGCAGCTTAGTGCAGTACACCGGGGAGCTGTTTTTT. Amino acids: CASSLVQYTGELFF.

This clonotype was seen more than once but under ten times. The J gene is TRBJ2-3, the V gene TRBV3-1; 9 bases agree with TRBD2. V dropped 5 bases and J dropped 4; count of bases not matched to a gene: 22. Germline V gene lookup returns CDR1 LGHDT and CDR2 YNNKEL (reference sequence). The CDR3 consists of 20 residues. The CDR3 is CASSKTRPRGRAFDADTQYF. CDR3 coding DNA: TGTGCCAGCAGCAAAACCCGGCCCCGCGGGAGGGCCTTTGACGCAGATACGCAGTATTTT.